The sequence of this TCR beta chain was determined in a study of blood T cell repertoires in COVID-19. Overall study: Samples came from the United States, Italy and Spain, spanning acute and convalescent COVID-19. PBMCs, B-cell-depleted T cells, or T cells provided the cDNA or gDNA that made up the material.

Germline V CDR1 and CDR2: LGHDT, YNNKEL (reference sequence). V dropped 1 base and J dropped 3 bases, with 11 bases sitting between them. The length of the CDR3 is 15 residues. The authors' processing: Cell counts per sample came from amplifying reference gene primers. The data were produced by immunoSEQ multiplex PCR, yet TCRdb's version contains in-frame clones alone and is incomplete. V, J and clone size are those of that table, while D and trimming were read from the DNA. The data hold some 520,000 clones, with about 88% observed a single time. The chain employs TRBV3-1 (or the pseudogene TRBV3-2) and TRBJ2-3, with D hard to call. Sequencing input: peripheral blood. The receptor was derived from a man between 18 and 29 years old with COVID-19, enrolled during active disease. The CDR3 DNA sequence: TGTGCCAGCAGCCAAGGCGAGGTGGTAACAGATACGCAGTATTTT. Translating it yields CASSQGEVVTDTQYF.